This T cell receptor beta chain is drawn from a study of blood T cell repertoires in COVID-19. As for the study in general: In each case, the material was cDNA or gDNA derived from T cells, B-cell-depleted T cells, or PBMCs.

Profiled with immunoSEQ multiplex PCR; TCRdb holds only in-frame clones, not every one. The sample contains 70,000 to 85,000 clones, approximately 89% of which appear only once. The CDR3 contains 14 residues. Between the trimmed V and J ends, which lost 0 bases and 4 bases, there was a span of 9 bases. CDR1 and CDR2 from the germline V gene are PRHDT and FYEKMQ (reference sequence). This sequence was found in a woman aged 55-70 years with active COVID-19. The J gene is TRBJ2-5, the V gene TRBV13; D unresolved. What was sequenced was peripheral blood. CDR3 sequence reads: CASSLGNTGETQYF. The CDR3, as DNA: TGTGCCAGCAGCTTAGGGAATACTGGAGAGACCCAGTACTTC.